The following is a T cell receptor beta chain sequence with its context. Antigen unknown. One junction end does not reproduce the germline sequence, and a read error may be involved. Germline V gene data show CDR1 as SGHTA and CDR2 as FQGNSA. The CDR3 runs 14 residues. TCRdb redid the calling of the 5' RACE reads with MiXCR, one entry per CDR3 protein. This sample carries 200,000 or so distinct CDR3 sequences, over 6.5% of them seen once, and the ten largest clones take 1.1%. The data originate from a study of T cells after yellow fever vaccination. General study results and limits: Within FACS-sorted repertoires, abundant clonotypes contaminating from the bulk population could be present.

The chain joins TRBV7-2 to TRBJ2-1, with no clear D. The source is a man younger than 45 who received the YFV17D yellow fever vaccine. The source material was CD4+ T cells sorted from PBMCs, sampled on the day of the yellow fever booster vaccination. CDR3 loop: CASSLVKGYYEQFF. Here the CDR3 DNA reads TGTGCCAGCAGCTTAGTAAAGGGCTACTATGAGCAGTTCTTC. The variable domain in full, with the rest retrieved from reference TRBV7-2 and TRBJ2-1, is GAGVSQSPSNKVTEKGKDVELRCDPISGHTALYWYRQSLGQGLEFLIYFQGNSAPDKSGLPSDRFSAERTGGSVSTLTIQRTQQEDSAVYLCASSLVKGYYEQFFGPGTRLTVL.